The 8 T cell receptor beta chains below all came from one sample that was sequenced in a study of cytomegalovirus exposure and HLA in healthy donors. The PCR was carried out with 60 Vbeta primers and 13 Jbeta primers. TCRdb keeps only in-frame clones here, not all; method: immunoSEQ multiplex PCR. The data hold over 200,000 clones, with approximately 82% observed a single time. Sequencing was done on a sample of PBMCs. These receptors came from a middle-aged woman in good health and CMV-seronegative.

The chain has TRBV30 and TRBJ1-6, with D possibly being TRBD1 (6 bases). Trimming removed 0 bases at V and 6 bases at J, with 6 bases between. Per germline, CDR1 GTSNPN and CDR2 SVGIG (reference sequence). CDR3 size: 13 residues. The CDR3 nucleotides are TGTGCCTGGAGTGTACAGGGTAATTCACCCCTCCACTTT. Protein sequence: CAWSVQGNSPLHF.

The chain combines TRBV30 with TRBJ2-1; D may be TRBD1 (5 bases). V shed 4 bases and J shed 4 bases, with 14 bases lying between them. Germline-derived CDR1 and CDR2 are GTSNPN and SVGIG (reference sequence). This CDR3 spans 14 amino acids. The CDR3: CAWKRQGGYNEQFF. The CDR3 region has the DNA TGTGCCTGGAAGAGGCAGGGCGGTTACAATGAGCAGTTCTTC.

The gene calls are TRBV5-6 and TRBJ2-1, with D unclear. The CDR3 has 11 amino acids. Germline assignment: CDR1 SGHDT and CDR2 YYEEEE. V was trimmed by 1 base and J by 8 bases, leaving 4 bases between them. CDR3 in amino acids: CASSLRYEQFF. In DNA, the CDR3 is TGTGCCAGCAGCTTGCGGTATGAGCAGTTCTTC.

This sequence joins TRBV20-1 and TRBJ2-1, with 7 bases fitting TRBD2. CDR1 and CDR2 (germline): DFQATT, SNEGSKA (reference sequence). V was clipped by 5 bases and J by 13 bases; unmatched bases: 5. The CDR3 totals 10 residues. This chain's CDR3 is CSAQAGPQFF. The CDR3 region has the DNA TGCAGTGCTCAAGCGGGGCCCCAGTTCTTC.

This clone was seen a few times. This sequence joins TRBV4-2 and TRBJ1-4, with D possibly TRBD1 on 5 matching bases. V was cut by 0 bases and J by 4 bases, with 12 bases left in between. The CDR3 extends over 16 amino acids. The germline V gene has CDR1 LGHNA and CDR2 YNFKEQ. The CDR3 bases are TGTGCCAGCAGCCAAGATCCAGGGAAACTTAATGAAAAACTGTTTTTT. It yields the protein CASSQDPGKLNEKLFF.

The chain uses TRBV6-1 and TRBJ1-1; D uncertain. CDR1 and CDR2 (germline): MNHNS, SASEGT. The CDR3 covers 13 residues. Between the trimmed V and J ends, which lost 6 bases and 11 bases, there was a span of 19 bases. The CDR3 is CASSRSPHLLAFF. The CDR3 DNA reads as TGTGCCAGCAGCCGATCACCCCATCTACTCGCTTTCTTT.

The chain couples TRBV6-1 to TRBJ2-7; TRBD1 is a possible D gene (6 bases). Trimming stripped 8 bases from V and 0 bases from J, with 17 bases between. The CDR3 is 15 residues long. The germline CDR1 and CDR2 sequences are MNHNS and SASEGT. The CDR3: CASARSLDSSYEQYF. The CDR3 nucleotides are TGTGCCAGCGCACGGAGCCTGGACAGCTCCTACGAGCAGTACTTC.

The CDR3 DNA sequence: TGTGCCAGCAGCGTAGGGACAGGGCAAGAGACCCAGTACTTC. Translating it yields CASSVGTGQETQYF. The chain recombines TRBV9 with TRBJ2-5, with 8 bases identical to TRBD1. V was clipped by 0 bases and J by 2 bases; unmatched bases: 0. Germline V CDR1 and CDR2: SGDLS, YYNGEE. There are 14 residues in the CDR3.